This record concerns one T cell receptor beta chain sequence. Its matching antigen is unknown. The CDR3 loop spans 14 amino acids. With 0 bases removed from V and 5 bases from J, the gap between germline ends came to 11 bases. Germline V CDR1 and CDR2: SGHNT, YYREEE (reference sequence). This sample stems from a study of cytomegalovirus exposure and HLA in healthy donors. Study context: When just under 400 donors were genotyped, 81% of them were found to fall in the Caucasian-associated ancestry cluster.

The PCR made use of 60 Vbeta and 13 Jbeta primers. Profiling relied on immunoSEQ multiplex PCR, and the TCRdb table lists in-frame clones only, not all of them. Here the sample table reports about 130,000 clones. Study observations and caveats: Later analysis indicated greater clonal expansion among HLA-associated TCR beta chains than among equally common other chains. Generally TCR sequences proved uncommon, though certain public TCRs appeared in numerous donors. In an earlier analysis, most TCR beta V segments were productive about 87% or about 30% of the time.

Sequenced input: PBMCs. V gene TRBV5-4 combines with J gene TRBJ2-5; D is possibly TRBD2 (5 bases). The sequence came from a woman between 40 and 55 years old in good health and CMV-seropositive. The DNA for the CDR3 is TGTGCCAGCAGCTTGGAACTAGTTGGGGAGACCCAGTACTTC. Its translation: CASSLELVGETQYF.